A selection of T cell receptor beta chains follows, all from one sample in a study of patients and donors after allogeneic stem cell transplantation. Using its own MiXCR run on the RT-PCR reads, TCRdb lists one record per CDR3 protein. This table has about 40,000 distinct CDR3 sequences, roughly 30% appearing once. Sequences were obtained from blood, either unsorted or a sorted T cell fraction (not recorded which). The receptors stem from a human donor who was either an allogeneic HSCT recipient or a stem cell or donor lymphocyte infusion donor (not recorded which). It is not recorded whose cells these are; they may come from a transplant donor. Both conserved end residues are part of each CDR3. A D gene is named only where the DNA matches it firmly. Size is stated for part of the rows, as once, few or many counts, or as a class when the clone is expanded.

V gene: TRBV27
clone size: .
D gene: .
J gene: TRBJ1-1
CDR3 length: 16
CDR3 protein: CASSPEVNRWNTEAFF
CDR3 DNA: TGTGCCAGCAGTCCGGAGGTCAATCGGTGGAACACTGAAGCTTTCTTT

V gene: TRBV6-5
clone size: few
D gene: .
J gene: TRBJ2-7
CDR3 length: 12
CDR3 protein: CASRGDSYEQYF
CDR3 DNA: TGTGCCAGCAGGGGAGACTCCTACGAGCAGTACTTC

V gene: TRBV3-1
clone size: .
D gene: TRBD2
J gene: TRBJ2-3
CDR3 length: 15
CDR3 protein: CASSLLAGVSDTQYF
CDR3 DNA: TGTGCCAGCAGCTTACTAGCGGGAGTATCCGATACGCAGTATTTT

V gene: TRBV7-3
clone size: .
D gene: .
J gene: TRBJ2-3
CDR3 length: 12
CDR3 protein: CASSPGGDTQYF
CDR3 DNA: TGTGCCAGCAGCCCGGGCGGGGATACGCAGTATTTT

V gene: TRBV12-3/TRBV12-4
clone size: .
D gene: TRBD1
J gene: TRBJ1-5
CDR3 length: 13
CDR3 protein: CASSFRTGQPQHF
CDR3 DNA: TGTGCCAGCAGTTTCCGGACAGGCCAGCCCCAGCATTTT

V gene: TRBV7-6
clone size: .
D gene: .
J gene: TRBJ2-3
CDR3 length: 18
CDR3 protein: CASSLAFPGSGGTDTQYF
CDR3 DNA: TGTGCCAGCAGCTTAGCGTTCCCAGGTAGCGGAGGCACAGATACGCAGTATTTT

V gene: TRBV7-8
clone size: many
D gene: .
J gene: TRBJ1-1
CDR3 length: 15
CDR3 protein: CASSFAGAMNTEAFF
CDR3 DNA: TGTGCCAGCAGCTTCGCGGGGGCGATGAACACTGAAGCTTTCTTT

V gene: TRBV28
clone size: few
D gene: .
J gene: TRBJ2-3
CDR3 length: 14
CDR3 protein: CASMGTPTPDTQYF
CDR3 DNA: TGTGCCAGCATGGGGACCCCTACCCCAGATACGCAGTATTTT

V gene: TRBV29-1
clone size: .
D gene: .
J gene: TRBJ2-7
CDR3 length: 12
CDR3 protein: CSVEEGSYEQYF
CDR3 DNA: TGCAGCGTTGAGGAGGGATCCTACGAGCAGTACTTC

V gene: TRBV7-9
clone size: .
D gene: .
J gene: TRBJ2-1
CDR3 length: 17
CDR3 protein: CASSLADYKTLYNEQFF
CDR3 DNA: TGTGCCAGCAGCTTAGCGGACTACAAGACGCTTTACAATGAGCAGTTCTTC

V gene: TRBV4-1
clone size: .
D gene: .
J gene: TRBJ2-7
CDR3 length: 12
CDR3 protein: CASSQGHYEQYF
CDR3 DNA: TGCGCCAGCAGCCAAGGGCATTACGAGCAGTACTTC

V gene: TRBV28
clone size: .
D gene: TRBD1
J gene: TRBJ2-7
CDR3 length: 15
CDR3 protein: CASSLPGQGPYEQYF
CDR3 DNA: TGTGCCAGCAGTCTACCGGGACAGGGCCCTTACGAGCAGTACTTC

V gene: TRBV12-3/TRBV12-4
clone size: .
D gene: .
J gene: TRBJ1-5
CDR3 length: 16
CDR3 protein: CASSFEGSTRNQPQHF
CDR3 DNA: TGTGCCAGCAGTTTTGAAGGCAGTACCCGCAATCAGCCCCAGCATTTT

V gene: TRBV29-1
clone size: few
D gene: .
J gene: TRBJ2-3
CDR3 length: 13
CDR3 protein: CSVGTTSTDTQYF
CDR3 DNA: TGCAGCGTTGGGACGACTAGCACAGATACGCAGTATTTT

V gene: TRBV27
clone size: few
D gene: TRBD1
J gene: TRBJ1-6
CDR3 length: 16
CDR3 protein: CASSRSKDRHNSPLHF
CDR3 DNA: TGTGCCAGCAGTAGATCAAAGGACAGGCATAATTCACCCCTCCACTTT

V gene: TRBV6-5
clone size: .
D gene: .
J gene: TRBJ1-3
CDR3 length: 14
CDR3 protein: CASTYGGPGNTIYF
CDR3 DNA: TGTGCCAGCACCTACGGGGGGCCGGGAAACACCATATATTTT

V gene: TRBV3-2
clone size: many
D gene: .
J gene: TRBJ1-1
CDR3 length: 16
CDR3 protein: CASSQPPRDEGTEAFF
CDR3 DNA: TGTGCCAGCAGCCAACCTCCCAGGGACGAGGGCACTGAAGCTTTCTTT

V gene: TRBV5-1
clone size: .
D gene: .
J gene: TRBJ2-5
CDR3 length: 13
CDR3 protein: CASSLGLGETQYF
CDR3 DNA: TGCGCCAGCAGCTTGGGGCTGGGGGAGACCCAGTACTTC

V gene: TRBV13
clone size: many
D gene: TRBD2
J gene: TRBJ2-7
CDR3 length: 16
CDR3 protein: CASSGLAGDGSYEQYF
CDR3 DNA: TGTGCCAGCAGCGGACTAGCGGGAGATGGCTCCTACGAGCAGTACTTC

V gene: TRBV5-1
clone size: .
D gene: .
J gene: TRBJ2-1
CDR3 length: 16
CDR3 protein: CASSLIQTPAYNEQFF
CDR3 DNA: TGCGCCAGCAGCTTGATCCAGACGCCCGCCTACAATGAGCAGTTCTTC

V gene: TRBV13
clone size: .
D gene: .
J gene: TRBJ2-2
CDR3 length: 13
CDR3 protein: CASSLEGGRELFF
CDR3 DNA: TGTGCCAGCAGCTTAGAGGGAGGCAGGGAGCTGTTTTTT

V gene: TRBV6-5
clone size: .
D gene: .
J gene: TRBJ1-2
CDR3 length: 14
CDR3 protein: CASSSDRGNYGYTF
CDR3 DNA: TGTGCCAGCAGTTCCGACCGAGGCAACTATGGCTACACCTTC

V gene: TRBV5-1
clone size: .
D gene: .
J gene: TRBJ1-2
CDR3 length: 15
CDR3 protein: CASSLIAGSNYGYTF
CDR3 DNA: TGCGCCAGCAGCTTGATTGCAGGGAGCAACTATGGCTACACCTTC

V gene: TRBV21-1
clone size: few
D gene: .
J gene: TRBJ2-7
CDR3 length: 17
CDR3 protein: CASSKEQVGKSGYEQYF
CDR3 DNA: TGTGCCAGCAGCAAAGAGCAGGTGGGGAAGTCGGGCTACGAGCAGTACTTC

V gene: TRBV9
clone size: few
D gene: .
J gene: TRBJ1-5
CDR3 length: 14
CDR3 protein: CASSAGRSSQPQHF
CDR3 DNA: TGTGCCAGCAGCGCCGGACGTAGCAGTCAGCCCCAGCATTTT

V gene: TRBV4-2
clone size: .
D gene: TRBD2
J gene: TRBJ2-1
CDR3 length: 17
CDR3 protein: CASSEGLAGPTYNEQFF
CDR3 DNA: TGTGCCAGCAGCGAGGGACTAGCGGGGCCCACCTACAATGAGCAGTTCTTC

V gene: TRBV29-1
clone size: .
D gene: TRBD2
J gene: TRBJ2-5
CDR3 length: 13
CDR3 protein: CSVAGRAFETQYF
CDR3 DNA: TGCAGCGTTGCGGGGAGGGCCTTTGAGACCCAGTACTTC

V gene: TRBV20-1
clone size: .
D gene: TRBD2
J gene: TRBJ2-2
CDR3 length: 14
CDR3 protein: CSALSGANTGELFF
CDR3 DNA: TGCAGTGCTCTGAGCGGGGCGAACACCGGGGAGCTGTTTTTT

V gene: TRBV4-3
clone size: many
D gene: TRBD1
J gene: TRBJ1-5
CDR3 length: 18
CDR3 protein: CASSQAPLGQGGNQPQHF
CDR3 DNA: TGCGCCAGCAGCCAAGCACCCTTGGGGCAGGGGGGCAATCAGCCCCAGCATTTT

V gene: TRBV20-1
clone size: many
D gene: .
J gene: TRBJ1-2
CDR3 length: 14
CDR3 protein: CSGYTQVLPYGYTF
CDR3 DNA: TGCAGTGGTTACACCCAGGTCCTGCCATATGGCTACACCTTC

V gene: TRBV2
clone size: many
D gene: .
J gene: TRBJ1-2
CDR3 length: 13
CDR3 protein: CASSERGDRGYTF
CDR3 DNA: TGTGCCAGCAGTGAAAGAGGGGATCGGGGCTACACCTTC

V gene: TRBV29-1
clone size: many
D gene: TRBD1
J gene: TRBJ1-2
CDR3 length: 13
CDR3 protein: CSVPTIQGGGYTF
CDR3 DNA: TGCAGCGTTCCAACTATCCAGGGGGGCGGCTACACCTTC

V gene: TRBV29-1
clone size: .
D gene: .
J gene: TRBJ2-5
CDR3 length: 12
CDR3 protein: CSVEDSVETQYF
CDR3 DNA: TGCAGCGTTGAAGACAGCGTGGAGACCCAGTACTTC

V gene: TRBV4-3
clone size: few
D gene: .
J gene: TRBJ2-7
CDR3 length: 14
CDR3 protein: CASSRGSTDYEQYF
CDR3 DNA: TGCGCCAGCAGCCGTGGGTCTACAGACTACGAGCAGTACTTC

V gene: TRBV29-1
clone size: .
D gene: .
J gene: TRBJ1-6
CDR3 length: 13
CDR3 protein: CSVRGQEGSPLHF
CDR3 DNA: TGCAGCGTTCGGGGTCAGGAAGGGTCACCCCTCCACTTT

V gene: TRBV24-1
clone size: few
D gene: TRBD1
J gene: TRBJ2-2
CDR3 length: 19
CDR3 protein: CATSDPPSPGQGATGELFF
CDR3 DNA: TGTGCCACCAGTGATCCTCCTTCTCCGGGACAGGGGGCGACCGGGGAGCTGTTTTTT

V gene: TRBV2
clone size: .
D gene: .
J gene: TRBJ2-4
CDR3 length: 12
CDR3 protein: CASSAGKNIQYF
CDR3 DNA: TGTGCCAGCAGTGCGGGCAAAAACATTCAGTACTTC

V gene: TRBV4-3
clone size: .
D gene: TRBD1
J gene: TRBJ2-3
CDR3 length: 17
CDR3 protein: CASSQNSDRGHADTQYF
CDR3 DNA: TGCGCCAGCAGCCAGAACTCCGACAGGGGGCATGCAGATACGCAGTATTTT

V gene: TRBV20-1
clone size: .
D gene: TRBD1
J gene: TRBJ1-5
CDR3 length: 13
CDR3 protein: CSGRTGFGQPQHF
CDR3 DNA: TGCAGTGGAAGGACAGGCTTTGGTCAGCCCCAGCATTTT

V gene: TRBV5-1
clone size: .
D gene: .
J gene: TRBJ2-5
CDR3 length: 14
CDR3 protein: CASSLGGVQETQYF
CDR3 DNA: TGCGCCAGCAGCTTGGGAGGGGTCCAAGAGACCCAGTACTTC